This T cell receptor beta chain was identified in a study of OX40 agonist ivuxolimab in advanced cancers. This clone was seen only once. Its antigen is not identified. Per the germline V gene, CDR1 is SNHLY and CDR2 is FYNNEI. The CDR3 is 13 amino acids. V trimming: 1 base; J trimming: 8 bases; junction bases outside the gene matches: 3. Assay used: immunoSEQ multiplex PCR; TCRdb lists only in-frame clones, some missing. Of roughly 72,000 clones in the sample, 89% were seen once. No patient had autoimmune disease or received systemic immunosuppression. General study points: In the expanded peripheral T cells, antigen specificity was never determined. At 0.1 to 3.0 mg/kg, clonal expansion of CD4+ and CD8+ blood T cells had occurred by week 6. Relative to CD4+ cells, CD8+ T cells on average had more expanded clones.

The rearrangement uses TRBV2 and TRBJ1-1; 8 bases match TRBD1. This specimen was CD4+ or CD8+ T cells sorted from blood, taken in a trial of the OX40 agonist ivuxolimab. This sequence was found in an adult with an advanced solid tumor such as melanoma, head and neck, liver or kidney cancer. The CDR3, as DNA: TGTGCCAGCAGTGAAGTACAGGGGGGCGAAGCTTTCTTT. It translates to CASSEVQGGEAFF.